This entry describes one TCR beta chain. Its cognate antigen is unknown. The junction does not match germline at one end; this may be a read error. The data belong to a study of radiation and T cells in renal cell carcinoma. Notes on the study in general: Top tumor clonotypes rose in blood 2 weeks post-radiation, then contracted.

Using immunoSEQ multiplex PCR, the repertoire was profiled, and TCRdb retains in-frame clones only, with some absent. The table records 130,000 to 150,000 clones, less than 90% of them present only once. Time point: baseline pretreatment blood. The treatment here: 15 Gy SBRT to primary tumor, nephrectomy 4 weeks later. After SBRT, blood was collected at 2 and 4 weeks, plus baseline. The patient's renal cell carcinoma had clear cell pathology. This clonotype was sampled from a woman aged 70-85 years with renal cell carcinoma. Sample: blood, taken from a patient whose treatment included radiotherapy and nephrectomy.

The CDR3 here is CASSQDMSSSDTQYF. As DNA, the CDR3 is TGTGCTAGCAGCCAAGACATGTCAAGTTCTGATACGCAGTATTTT. V gene TRBV7-7 combines with J gene TRBJ2-3; D ambiguous. CDR3 length: 15 amino acids. Germline-derived CDR1 and CDR2 are SSHAT and FNYEAQ (reference sequence).